This record covers a single T cell receptor beta chain. The antigen remains undetermined. The protocol was immunoSEQ multiplex PCR, while the TCRdb copy is restricted to in-frame clones and leaves out a portion. The table has about 4,600 clones, roughly 80% seen once; the top ten hold 13%. This sample is drawn from a study of immune evolution from preneoplasia to lung adenocarcinoma. Findings and caveats of the study: Normal lung had the highest top T cell clone frequencies. Later-stage lesions appeared to have more T cells, more diversity, less clonality.

H&E slides confirmed each diagnosis, reviewed by two pathologists independently. The CDR3 consists of 14 residues. The V end was cut by 0 bases, the J end by 7 bases, with 10 bases between. The germline CDR1 and CDR2 sequences are MNHEY and SMNVEV (reference sequence). The chain combines TRBV27 with TRBJ2-1; D unclear. The TCR sequence derives from a person between 50 and 70 years old with lung adenocarcinoma. Input material: FFPE normal lung tissue adjacent to the tumor. The CDR3 bases are TGTGCCAGCAGTTTATCGAGCGCTAGAAATGAGCAGTTCTTC. Its protein is CASSLSSARNEQFF.